Detailed here is one T cell receptor (beta chain). These data are taken from a study of blood T cell repertoires in COVID-19. The length of the CDR3 is 13 residues. CDR1 is SQVTM and CDR2 is ANQGSEA in the germline V gene. The V end was cut by 0 bases, the J end by 4 bases, with 6 bases between. Original processing methods: From reference gene primer amplification, estimates of nucleated cell counts were derived. The protocol was immunoSEQ multiplex PCR, while the TCRdb copy is restricted to in-frame clones and leaves out a portion. V, J and clone size are those of that table, while D and trimming were read from the DNA. The table includes 400,000 to 450,000 clones, roughly 88% detected once.

Sequencing was done on a sample of peripheral blood. This receptor was taken from a woman aged 45-60 years with COVID-19, enrolled during active disease. The rearrangement uses TRBV29-1 and TRBJ1-4; D gene uncertain. The CDR3 DNA reads as TGCAGCGTTGAAGATCCCATTAATGAAAAACTGTTTTTT. Translating it yields CSVEDPINEKLFF.